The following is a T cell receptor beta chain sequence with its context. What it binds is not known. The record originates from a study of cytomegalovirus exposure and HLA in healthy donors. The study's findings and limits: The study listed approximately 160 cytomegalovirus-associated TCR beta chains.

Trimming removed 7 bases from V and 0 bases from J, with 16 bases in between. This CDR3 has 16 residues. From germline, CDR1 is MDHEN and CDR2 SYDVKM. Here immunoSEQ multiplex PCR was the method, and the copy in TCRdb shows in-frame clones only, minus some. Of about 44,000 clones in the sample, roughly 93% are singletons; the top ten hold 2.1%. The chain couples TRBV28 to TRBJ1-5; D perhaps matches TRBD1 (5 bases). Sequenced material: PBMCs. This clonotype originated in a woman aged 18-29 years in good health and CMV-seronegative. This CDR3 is CASTATAKYSNQPQHF. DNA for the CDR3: TGTGCCAGCACCGCGACAGCTAAATATAGCAATCAGCCCCAGCATTTT. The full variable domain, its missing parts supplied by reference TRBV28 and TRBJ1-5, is DVKVTQSSRYLVKRTGEKVFLECVQDMDHENMFWYRQDPGLGLRLIYFSYDVKMKEKGDIPEGYSVSREKKERFSLILESASTNQTSMYLCASTATAKYSNQPQHFGDGTRLSIL.